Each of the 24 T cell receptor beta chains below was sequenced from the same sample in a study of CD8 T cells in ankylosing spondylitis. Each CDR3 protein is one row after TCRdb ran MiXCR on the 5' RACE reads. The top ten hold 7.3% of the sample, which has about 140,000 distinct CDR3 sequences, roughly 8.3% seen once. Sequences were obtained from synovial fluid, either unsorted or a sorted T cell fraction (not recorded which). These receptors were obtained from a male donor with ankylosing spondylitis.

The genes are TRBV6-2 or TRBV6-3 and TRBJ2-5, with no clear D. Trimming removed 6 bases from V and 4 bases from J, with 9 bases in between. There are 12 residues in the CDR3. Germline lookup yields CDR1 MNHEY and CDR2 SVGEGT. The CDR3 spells CASSRVGETQYF. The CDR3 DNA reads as TGTGCCAGCAGCCGGGTTGGAGAGACCCAGTACTTC.

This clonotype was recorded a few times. CDR3 sequence: CASSAASGGSDEQFF. The CDR3 nucleotides are TGTGCCAGCAGCGCCGCTAGCGGGGGGTCGGATGAGCAGTTCTTC. The chain joins TRBV7-2 to TRBJ2-1, with 11 bases matching TRBD2. The CDR3 extends over 15 amino acids. Germline CDR1 reads SGHTA; CDR2 reads FQGNSA. Losses at the gene ends were 5 bases for V and 8 bases for J; bases not matched to a gene: 8.

CDR3 nucleotides: TGCAGTGCTAGAGTAATGGGGCGCCGGGACGGCTACACCTTC. Amino acids: CSARVMGRRDGYTF. The chain joins TRBV20-1 to TRBJ1-2; possibly TRBD1 for D (5 bases). Germline CDR1 and CDR2: DFQATT and SNEGSKA (reference sequence). The CDR3 spans 14 residues. Trimming removed 1 base at V and 8 bases at J, with 17 bases between.

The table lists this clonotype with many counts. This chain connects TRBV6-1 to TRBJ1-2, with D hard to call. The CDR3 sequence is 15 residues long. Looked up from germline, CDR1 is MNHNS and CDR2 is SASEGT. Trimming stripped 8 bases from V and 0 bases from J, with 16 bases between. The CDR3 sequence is CASYRARSANYGYTF. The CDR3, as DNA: TGTGCCAGCTACCGGGCCCGGTCGGCTAACTATGGCTACACCTTC.

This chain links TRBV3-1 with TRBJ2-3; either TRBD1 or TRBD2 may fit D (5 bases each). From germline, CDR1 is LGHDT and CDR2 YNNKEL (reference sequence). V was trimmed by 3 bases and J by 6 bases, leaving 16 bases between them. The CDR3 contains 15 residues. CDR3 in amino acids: CASSHADTGGDTQYF. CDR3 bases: TGTGCCAGCAGCCACGCTGACACAGGAGGCGATACGCAGTATTTT.

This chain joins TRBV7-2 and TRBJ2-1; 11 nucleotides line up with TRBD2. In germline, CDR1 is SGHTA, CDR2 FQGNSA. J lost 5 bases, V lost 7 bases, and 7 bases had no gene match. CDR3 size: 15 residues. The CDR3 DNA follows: TGTGCCAGCACCCGACTAGCGGGAAGGGACAATGAGCAGTTCTTC. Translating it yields CASTRLAGRDNEQFF.

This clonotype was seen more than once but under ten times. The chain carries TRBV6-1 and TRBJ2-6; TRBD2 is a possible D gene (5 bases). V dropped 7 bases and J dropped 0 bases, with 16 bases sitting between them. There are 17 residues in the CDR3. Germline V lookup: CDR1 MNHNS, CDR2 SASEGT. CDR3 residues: CASTLKRRISGANVLTF. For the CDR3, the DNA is TGTGCCAGCACCCTCAAAAGGAGGATCTCTGGGGCCAACGTCCTGACTTTC.

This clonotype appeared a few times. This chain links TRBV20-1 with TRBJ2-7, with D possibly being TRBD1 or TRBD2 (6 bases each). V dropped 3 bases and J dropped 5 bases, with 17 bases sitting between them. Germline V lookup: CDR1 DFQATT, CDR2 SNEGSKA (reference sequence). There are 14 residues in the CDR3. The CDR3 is CSASWGAVWDEQYF. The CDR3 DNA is TGCAGTGCTAGTTGGGGGGCGGTTTGGGACGAGCAGTACTTC.

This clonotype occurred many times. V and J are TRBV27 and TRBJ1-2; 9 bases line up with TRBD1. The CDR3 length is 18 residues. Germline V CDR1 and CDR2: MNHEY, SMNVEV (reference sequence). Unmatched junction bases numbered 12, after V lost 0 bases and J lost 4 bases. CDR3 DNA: TGTGCCAGCAGTTTATCAGGGGACAGGGCCGTACATGGCTATGGCTACACCTTC. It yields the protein CASSLSGDRAVHGYGYTF.

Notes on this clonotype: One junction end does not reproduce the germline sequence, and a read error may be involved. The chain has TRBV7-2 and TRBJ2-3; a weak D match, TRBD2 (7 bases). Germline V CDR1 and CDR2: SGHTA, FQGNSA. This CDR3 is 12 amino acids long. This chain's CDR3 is CASSGGGRGVHF. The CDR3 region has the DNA TGTGCCAGCAGCGGGGGGGGGCGCGGAGTGCATTTT. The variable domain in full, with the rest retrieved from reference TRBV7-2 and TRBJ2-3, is GAGVSQSPSNKVTEKGKDVELRCDPISGHTALYWYRQSLGQGLEFLIYFQGNSAPDKSGLPSDRFSAERTGGSVSTLTIQRTQQEDSAVYLCASSGGGRGVHFGPGTRLTVL.

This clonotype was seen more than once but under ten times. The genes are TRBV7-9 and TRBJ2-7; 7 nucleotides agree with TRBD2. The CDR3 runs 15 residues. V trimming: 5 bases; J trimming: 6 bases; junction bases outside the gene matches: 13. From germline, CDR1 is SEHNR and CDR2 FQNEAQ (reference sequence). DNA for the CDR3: TGTGCCAGCAGCCCGTTAACCGGGGAGCGGGGCGAGCAGTACTTC. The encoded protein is CASSPLTGERGEQYF.

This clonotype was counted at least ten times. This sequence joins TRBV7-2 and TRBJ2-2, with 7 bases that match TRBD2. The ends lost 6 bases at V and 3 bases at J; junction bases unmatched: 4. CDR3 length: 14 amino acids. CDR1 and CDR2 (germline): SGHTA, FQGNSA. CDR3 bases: TGTGCCAGCAGAGGACTAGTCTACACCGGGGAGCTGTTTTTT. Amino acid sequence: CASRGLVYTGELFF.

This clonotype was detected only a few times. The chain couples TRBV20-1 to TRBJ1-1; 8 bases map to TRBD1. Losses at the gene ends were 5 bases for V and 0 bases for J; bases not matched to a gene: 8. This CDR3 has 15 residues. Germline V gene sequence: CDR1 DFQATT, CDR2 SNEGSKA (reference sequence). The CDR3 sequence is CSAGGQVLLNTEAFF. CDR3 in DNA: TGCAGTGCTGGGGGACAGGTCCTCTTGAACACTGAAGCTTTCTTT.

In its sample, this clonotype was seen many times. CDR3 DNA sequence: TGCGCCAGCAGCCAAGACGCGACTACCCTCTACAATGAGCAGTTCTTC. Translating it yields CASSQDATTLYNEQFF. The chain employs TRBV4-1 and TRBJ2-1, with D maybe TRBD2 (5 bases). The germline V and J ends were trimmed by 0 bases and 3 bases, with 12 bases remaining between them. This CDR3 region has 16 residues. Germline V CDR1 and CDR2: MGHRA, YSYEKL.

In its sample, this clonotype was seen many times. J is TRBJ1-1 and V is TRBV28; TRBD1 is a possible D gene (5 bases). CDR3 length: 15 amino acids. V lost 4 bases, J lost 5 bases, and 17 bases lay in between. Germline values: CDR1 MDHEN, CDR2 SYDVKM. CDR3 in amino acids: CASSSAGLGGTEAFF. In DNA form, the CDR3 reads TGTGCCAGCAGTTCCGCAGGACTGGGGGGGACTGAAGCTTTCTTT.

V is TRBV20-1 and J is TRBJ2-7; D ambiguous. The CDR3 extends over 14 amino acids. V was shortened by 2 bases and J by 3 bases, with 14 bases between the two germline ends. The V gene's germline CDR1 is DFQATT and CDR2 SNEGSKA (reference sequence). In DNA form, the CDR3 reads TGCAGTGCTAGAAGACCCGAGGCCTACTACGAGCAGTACTTC. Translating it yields CSARRPEAYYEQYF.

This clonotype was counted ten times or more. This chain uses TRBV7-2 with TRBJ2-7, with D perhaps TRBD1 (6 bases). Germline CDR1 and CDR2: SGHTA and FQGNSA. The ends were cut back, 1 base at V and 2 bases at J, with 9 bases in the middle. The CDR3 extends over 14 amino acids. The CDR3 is CASSLGRGAYEQYF. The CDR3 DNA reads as TGTGCCAGCAGCTTAGGCAGGGGCGCCTACGAGCAGTACTTC.

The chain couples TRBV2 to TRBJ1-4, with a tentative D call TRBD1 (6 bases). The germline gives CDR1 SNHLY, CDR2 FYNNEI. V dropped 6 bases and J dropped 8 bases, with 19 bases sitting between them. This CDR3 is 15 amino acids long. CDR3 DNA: TGTGCCAGCAGAACTTTTTCAGGGGTTGGCGAAAAACTGTTTTTT. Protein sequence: CASRTFSGVGEKLFF.

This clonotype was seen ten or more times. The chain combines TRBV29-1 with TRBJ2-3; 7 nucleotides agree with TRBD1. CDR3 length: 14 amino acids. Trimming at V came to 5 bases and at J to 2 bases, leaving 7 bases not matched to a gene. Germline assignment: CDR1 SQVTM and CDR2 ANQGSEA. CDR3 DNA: TGCAGCGTTAAGGGGGCAGGGGACACAGATACGCAGTATTTT. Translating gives CSVKGAGDTDTQYF.

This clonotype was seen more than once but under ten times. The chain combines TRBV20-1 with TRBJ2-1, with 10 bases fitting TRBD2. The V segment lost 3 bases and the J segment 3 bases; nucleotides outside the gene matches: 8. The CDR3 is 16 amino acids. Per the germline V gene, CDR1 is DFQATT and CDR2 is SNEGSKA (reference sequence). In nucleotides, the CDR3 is TGCAGTGCTAGCTTTAGGACTAGCGGTTTCTACAATGAGCAGTTCTTC. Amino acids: CSASFRTSGFYNEQFF.

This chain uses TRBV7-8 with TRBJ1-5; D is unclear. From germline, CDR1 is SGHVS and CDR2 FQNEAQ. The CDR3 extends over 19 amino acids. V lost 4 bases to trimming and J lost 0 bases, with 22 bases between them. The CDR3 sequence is CASSSLAEGRQYSNQPQHF. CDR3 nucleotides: TGTGCCAGCAGCTCCCTCGCCGAGGGCAGACAATATAGCAATCAGCCCCAGCATTTT.

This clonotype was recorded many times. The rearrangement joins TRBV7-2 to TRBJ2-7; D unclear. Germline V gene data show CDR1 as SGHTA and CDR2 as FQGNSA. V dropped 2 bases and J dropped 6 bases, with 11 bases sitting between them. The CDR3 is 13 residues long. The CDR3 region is CASSLRVTSEQYF. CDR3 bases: TGTGCCAGCAGCTTAAGGGTCACCTCCGAGCAGTACTTC.

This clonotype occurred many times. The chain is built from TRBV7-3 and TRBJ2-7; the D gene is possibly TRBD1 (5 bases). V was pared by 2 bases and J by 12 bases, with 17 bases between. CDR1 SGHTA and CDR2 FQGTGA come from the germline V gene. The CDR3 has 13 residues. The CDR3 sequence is CASSLEPPRVMYF. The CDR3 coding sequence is TGTGCCAGCAGCTTAGAGCCCCCCAGGGTTATGTACTTC.

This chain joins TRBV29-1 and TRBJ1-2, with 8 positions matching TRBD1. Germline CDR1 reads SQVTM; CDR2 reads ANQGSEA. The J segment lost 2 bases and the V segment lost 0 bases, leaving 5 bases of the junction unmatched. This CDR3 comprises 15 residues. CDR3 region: CSVEEPGGTNYGYTF. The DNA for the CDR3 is TGCAGCGTTGAAGAACCAGGGGGCACAAACTATGGCTACACCTTC.